Here is one TCR beta chain with its context. Its cognate antigen is unknown. Expressed TCRB transcripts got sequenced, as all isolated RNA was reverse transcribed. Each sample of naive, central memory or regulatory T cells had, on average, around 3.5 million reads. Libraries were prepared by immunoSEQ multiplex PCR; TCRdb keeps only in-frame clonotypes and omits some of them. The table shows 240,000 or so clones, with around 21% occurring only once. Heparinised blood was drawn once per donor, averaging roughly 0.11 L. This record comes from a study of beta chain features in type 1 diabetes. Trimming at V came to 6 bases and at J to 5 bases, leaving 14 bases not matched to a gene. CDR1 and CDR2 (germline): SQVTM, ANQGSEA. This CDR3 is 15 amino acids long. Study-level results: Within patients, naive, central memory and Treg TCRB repertoires seemed more similar than within healthy donors. Moderately but significantly shorter TCRB CDR3s were found in Type 1 diabetes patients in all four CD4+ subsets. HLA effects on TCRB rearrangement stayed unresolved here.

Sequencing was done on a sample of naive CD4+ T cells from blood. This TCR came from a woman between 35 and 50 years old with type 1 diabetes. V is TRBV29-1 and J is TRBJ2-5; 8 bases are a match to TRBD2. Written as DNA, the CDR3 is TGCAGCGTAGCGGGAGTGGGCGGGGGATCGGAGACCCAGTACTTC. Its translation is CSVAGVGGGSETQYF.